The rows below give T cell receptor beta chains drawn from one sample of a study of blood T cell repertoires in COVID-19. TCRdb's table, derived via immunoSEQ multiplex PCR, lists solely in-frame clones and lacks some. This repertoire shows some 150,000 clones, roughly four fifths found once; its top ten account for about 12%. Sequences were obtained from peripheral blood. The source of these receptors is a woman aged 55-70 years with COVID-19, enrolled during active disease. CDR3s include the opening cysteine and the closing phenylalanine or tryptophan. D genes are given only for firm matches. Only part of the rows carry a size: once, few, many, or a class if the clone is expanded.

13 - TRBD1 TRBJ1-2 TRBV7-3 TGTGCCAGCAGCCATGGGACAGAAGGTCGCTACACCTTC CASSHGTEGRYTF
14 few - TRBJ1-4 TRBV19 TGTGCCAGTAGTACAGCCGAGCGTTATGAAAAACTGTTTTTT CASSTAERYEKLFF
13 - - TRBJ1-1 TRBV19 TGTGCCAGTAGTATGCAGCGGTACACTGAAGCTTTCTTT CASSMQRYTEAFF
16 - TRBD1 TRBJ1-1 TRBV18 TGTGCCAGCTCACCCGGAGGGGGCGCAAGATTATCTGAAGCTTTCTTT CASSPGGGARLSEAFF
15 - TRBD1 TRBJ1-6 TRBV7-9 TGTGCCAGCAGCCCTAGACAGGGAGTAGTTCCGACCCTCCACTTT CASSPRQGVVPTLHF
14 - TRBD1 TRBJ1-2 TRBV28 TGTGCCAGCAGCTCGACAGGGGGCGGCTATGGCTACACCTTC CASSSTGGGYGYTF
13 - TRBD1 TRBJ1-2 TRBV11-1 TGTGCCAGCAGAACCGGGACAGACTATGGCTACACCTTC CASRTGTDYGYTF
16 few - TRBJ2-1 TRBV11-2 TGTGCCAGCAGCCCAGTGGGTAGCGCCGGCTACAATGAGCAGTTCTTC CASSPVGSAGYNEQFF
17 - TRBD1 TRBJ1-2 TRBV6-1 TGTGCCAGCAGTGAAGGGCAGGGGGCCCCACCCTACTATGGCTACACCTTC CASSEGQGAPPYYGYTF
15 - TRBD1 TRBJ1-2 TRBV24-1 TGTGCCACCAGTGATCCCGGACAGGGAATGGAGGGCTACACCTTC CATSDPGQGMEGYTF
14 - - TRBJ1-1 TRBV2 TGTGCCAGCAGTGTCAGGGGTCTGAACACTGAAGCTTTCTTT CASSVRGLNTEAFF
14 - TRBD2 TRBJ2-5 TRBV10-1 TGCGCCAGCAGCGATAGCGGGAGACCAGAGACCCAGTACTTC CASSDSGRPETQYF
15 once TRBD1 TRBJ1-5 TRBV6-5 TGTGCCAGCAGTTACGGGACAGGGGGCAATCAGCCCCAGCATTTT CASSYGTGGNQPQHF
12 - - TRBJ1-2 TRBV11-3 TGTGCCAGCAGCTTAGGTGGGGCTGGCTACACCTTC CASSLGGAGYTF
15 - TRBD2 TRBJ2-1 TRBV6-5 TGTGCCAGCAGTTTCGGACTAGCGGGAGCCAATGAGCAGTTCTTC CASSFGLAGANEQFF
15 - TRBD1 TRBJ1-5 TRBV4-1 TGCGCCAGCAGCCAATCTGACAGGGCCAATCAGCCCCAGCATTTT CASSQSDRANQPQHF
15 - - TRBJ1-1 TRBV5-1 TGCGCCAGCAGCTTGGAGCCGGGAAGGGTCACTGAAGCTTTCTTT CASSLEPGRVTEAFF
13 - - TRBJ1-1 TRBV6-1 TGTGCCAGCAGTGAATCCCAGGGGAGAGGAGCTTTCTTT CASSESQGRGAFF
17 - TRBD2 TRBJ2-2 TRBV7-3 TGTGCCAGCAGCTCCCTAATAGTAGCGGGAGGTCCCGGGGAGCTGTTTTTT CASSSLIVAGGPGELFF
14 - - TRBJ2-1 TRBV6-5 TGTGCCAGCAGAGCGGATAGCTCCTACAATGAGCAGTTCTTC CASRADSSYNEQFF
16 - - TRBJ1-6 TRBV9 TGTGCCAGCAGCGTACAGGGTTCCCGATCTAATTCACCCCTCCACTTT CASSVQGSRSNSPLHF
16 - TRBD1 TRBJ1-2 TRBV5-1 TGCGCCAGCAGCTCAGGCTCGGACAGGGGCCTTGTAGGCTACACCTTC CASSSGSDRGLVGYTF
16 - TRBD2 TRBJ2-1 TRBV11-3 TGTGCCAGCAGCTTAGCGGGAGGGGGTTTCGGGAATGAGCAGTTCTTC CASSLAGGGFGNEQFF
13 - - TRBJ1-5 TRBV14 TGTGCCAGCAGCTTGCTACCAAATCAGCCCCAGCATTTT CASSLLPNQPQHF
15 - TRBD2 TRBJ2-1 TRBV7-2 TGTGCCAGCAGCTCTCCTAGCGGGGCCTACAATGAGCAGTTCTTC CASSSPSGAYNEQFF
17 - TRBD1 TRBJ1-4 TRBV7-9 TGTGCCAGCAGCTTAGAACAGGGGGCGCGAATTGGTGAAAAACTGTTTTTT CASSLEQGARIGEKLFF
15 - - TRBJ1-4 TRBV19 TGTGCCAGTAGTATAGGACGGGCAACTAATGAAAAACTGTTTTTT CASSIGRATNEKLFF
13 - - TRBJ1-6 TRBV11-1 TGTGCCAGCCAGGGGCAGGGGAGTTCACCCCTCCACTTT CASQGQGSSPLHF
15 - - TRBJ1-2 TRBV7-2 TGTGCCAGCAGCTCCCCAACGGAGGATCGCTATGGCTACACCTTC CASSSPTEDRYGYTF
13 once - TRBJ2-4 TRBV5-4 TGTGCCAGCAGAATGGCGGGGCCGGGGATTCAGTACTTC CASRMAGPGIQYF
15 - TRBD1 TRBJ1-6 TRBV7-2 TGTGCCAGCAGCTCCTCCGGGACAGGGGTTTCACCCCTCCACTTT CASSSSGTGVSPLHF
13 - - TRBJ1-1 TRBV5-6 TGTGCCAGCAGCTTGGCCGGGGACACTGAAGCTTTCTTT CASSLAGDTEAFF
17 - - TRBJ2-1 TRBV3-1/TRBV3-2 TGTGCCAGCAGCCAAGATTGGTCACAGAGCTCCTACAATGAGCAGTTCTTC CASSQDWSQSSYNEQFF
13 - - TRBJ1-2 TRBV6-6 TGTGCCAGTGGACAGCGACATAACTATGGCTACACCTTC CASGQRHNYGYTF
14 - TRBD1 TRBJ2-2 TRBV6-5 TGTGCCAGCAGAGGACAGGCGCAGGGCGGGGAGCTGTTTTTT CASRGQAQGGELFF
18 - - TRBJ2-1 TRBV9 TGTGCCAGCAGCGTAGCGGGCCCAACTAGGAGCGGCTACAATGAGCAGTTCTTC CASSVAGPTRSGYNEQFF
15 - TRBD1 TRBJ1-5 TRBV24-1 TGTGCCACCAGTGATAACAGGGGGAGCAATCAGCCCCAGCATTTT CATSDNRGSNQPQHF
13 few TRBD1 TRBJ1-6 TRBV10-3 TGTGCCACGACAGGGGATTTGGATTCACCCCTCCACTTT CATTGDLDSPLHF
14 - TRBD1 TRBJ1-1 TRBV19 TGTGCCAGTAGTACCCAGGGGGCGGGCACTGAAGCTTTCTTT CASSTQGAGTEAFF
11 - - TRBJ2-1 TRBV6-5 TGTGCCAGCAGACTCTACAATGAGCAGTTCTTC CASRLYNEQFF
19 - TRBD1 TRBJ1-4 TRBV12-5 TGTGCTAGTGGTTTGTACGGACAGGGGGAGGTAATTACTAATGAAAAACTGTTTTTT CASGLYGQGEVITNEKLFF